The 26 T cell receptor beta chains below were found in one sample sequenced in a study of glioma-infiltrating T cells after dendritic cell vaccination. The protocol was immunoSEQ multiplex PCR, while the TCRdb copy is restricted to in-frame clones and leaves out a portion. The sample carries about 87,000 clones, around four fifths recorded once. As to time point: after dendritic cell vaccination, including at tumor progression/relapse. Sequences were derived from blood, sampled after dendritic cell vaccination. These receptors were obtained from a human donor with glioblastoma.

This sequence joins TRBV21-1 and TRBJ2-1; the D segment call TRBD2 is taken from the table without a DNA check. TRBV21-1 is recorded as a pseudogene. The CDR3 length is 14 residues. The CDR3 spells CASSNTRWRDEQFF. The DNA of the CDR3 is TGTGCCAGCAGCAATACTAGGTGGCGTGATGAGCAGTTCTTC.

The genes are TRBV9 and TRBJ2-3; a possible D gene is TRBD2 (6 bases). The CDR3 has 16 amino acids. With 5 bases removed from V and 0 bases from J, the gap between germline ends came to 16 bases. Germline CDR1 is SGDLS and CDR2 is YYNGEE. CDR3: CASSHVGAGSTDTQYF. CDR3 coding DNA: TGTGCCAGCAGTCACGTAGGGGCGGGGAGCACAGATACGCAGTATTTT.

The chain carries TRBV7-3 and TRBJ1-1; 7 bases line up with TRBD1. From germline, CDR1 is SGHTA and CDR2 FQGTGA. J gave up 1 base and V 3 bases, and 2 bases lay outside the gene matches. This CDR3 has 14 amino acids. The CDR3 nucleotides read TGTGCCAGCAGCTTTGAGGGGGCGAACACTGAAGCTTTCTTT. Residues: CASSFEGANTEAFF.

The chain joins TRBV2 to TRBJ1-2; a possible D gene is TRBD1 (6 bases). The germline V gene has CDR1 SNHLY and CDR2 FYNNEI. The CDR3 loop spans 13 amino acids. Trimming removed 5 bases at V and 4 bases at J, with 11 bases between. The CDR3 reads CASSSRQVYGYTF. In nucleotides, the CDR3 is TGTGCCAGCAGTAGTCGACAGGTCTATGGCTACACCTTC.

The chain is built from TRBV5-1 and TRBJ2-3; 9 positions agree with TRBD2. Germline V gives CDR1 SGHRS, CDR2 YFSETQ. The J segment lost 3 bases and the V segment lost 2 bases, leaving 4 bases of the junction unmatched. The CDR3 covers 15 residues. In DNA form, the CDR3 reads TGCGCCAGCAGCTTAGGGACTAGCTTTACAGATACGCAGTATTTT. This translates into CASSLGTSFTDTQYF.

Only a few counts were recorded for this clone. This chain uses TRBV19 with TRBJ2-2, with 9 bases matching TRBD1. Trimming cost V 4 bases and J 5 bases; bases outside gene matches: 8. CDR3 length: 16 residues. Germline loops: CDR1 LNHDA, CDR2 SQIVND (reference sequence). CDR3 sequence (DNA): TGTGCCAGTAGTACAACAGGGGGCAGAAGTACCGGGGAGCTGTTTTTT. This codes for CASSTTGGRSTGELFF.

The V gene is TRBV30, the J gene TRBJ1-2; a possible D gene is TRBD1 (5 bases). V shed 6 bases and J shed 8 bases, with 19 bases lying between them. CDR1 and CDR2 from the germline V gene are GTSNPN and SVGIG (reference sequence). The CDR3 contains 13 residues. The CDR3 sequence: CACRPGGVGGYTF. The CDR3 DNA reads as TGTGCCTGCCGCCCTGGGGGGGTGGGAGGCTACACCTTC.

The J gene is TRBJ1-1, the V gene TRBV2; no definite D call. Trimming shortened V by 4 bases and J by 4 bases, and 13 bases separated the two germline ends. There are 14 residues in the CDR3. Germline CDR1 SNHLY, CDR2 FYNNEI. For the CDR3, the DNA is TGTGCCAGCAGTGGGAGGGAGACGGTCACTGAAGCTTTCTTT. This sequence encodes CASSGRETVTEAFF.

The chain uses TRBV29-1 and TRBJ2-2; TRBD2 matches at 13 bases. The germline V gene has CDR1 SQVTM and CDR2 ANQGSEA. The junction had 8 bases not matched to a gene; V was cut back by 6 bases and J by 7 bases. There are 15 residues in the CDR3. CDR3 sequence reads: CSVLLAGGPGGELFF. Here the CDR3 DNA reads TGCAGCGTGCTACTAGCGGGGGGGCCGGGCGGGGAGCTGTTTTTT.

V is TRBV5-6 and J is TRBJ2-3; D perhaps matches TRBD1 (5 bases). Germline CDR1 reads SGHDT; CDR2 reads YYEEEE. The CDR3 has 13 residues. Trimming pared 4 bases from V and 5 bases from J, leaving 11 bases between. CDR3 sequence (DNA): TGTGCCAGCAGCCGTTGGGGCCAAGATACGCAGTATTTT. It encodes CASSRWGQDTQYF.

V usage is TRBV5-6 and J usage is TRBJ1-3; maybe TRBD1 (6 bases). Germline assignment: CDR1 SGHDT and CDR2 YYEEEE. The V gene lost 3 bases and the J gene lost 2 bases, with 9 bases spanning the gap. This CDR3 has 14 amino acids. In DNA form, the CDR3 reads TGTGCCAGCAGCTATCGGGACACTGGAAACACCATATATTTT. It specifies CASSYRDTGNTIYF.

This chain connects TRBV6-6 to TRBJ2-3; TRBD1 matches 11 bases. In germline, CDR1 is MNHNY, CDR2 SVGAGI (reference sequence). V lost 5 bases to trimming and J lost 5 bases; unmatched junction nucleotides: 0. CDR3 length equals 13 residues. This chain's CDR3 is CASSGTGGDTQYF. CDR3 coding DNA: TGTGCCAGCAGTGGGACAGGGGGAGATACGCAGTATTTT.

The CDR3 DNA sequence: TGTGCCAGCAGCTTCGGGGGGGCGGCTTTCTTT. Protein: CASSFGGAAFF. The J gene is TRBJ1-1, the V gene TRBV7-2, with D possibly being TRBD1 (6 bases). Germline CDR1 SGHTA, CDR2 FQGNSA. CDR3 length: 11 residues. The V gene lost 3 bases and the J gene lost 11 bases, with 10 bases spanning the gap.

CDR3 protein: CASSALGKRSNQPQHF. CDR3 DNA sequence: TGTGCCAGCAGTGCATTAGGCAAGCGGAGCAATCAGCCCCAGCATTTT. The rearrangement joins TRBV6-1 to TRBJ1-5; D gene unclear. This CDR3 is built from 16 residues. CDR1 is MNHNS, CDR2 SASEGT, per germline. The V end lost 4 bases, the J end lost 1 base, and 14 bases lay between the germline ends.

V gene TRBV4-2 combines with J gene TRBJ1-4; TRBD1 matches 12 bases. V trimming: 1 base; J trimming: 13 bases; junction bases outside the gene matches: 10. The CDR3 consists of 16 residues. Germline loops: CDR1 LGHNA, CDR2 YNFKEQ. This CDR3 reads CASSQGRGQGARILFF. The CDR3 DNA reads TGTGCCAGCAGCCAAGGGAGGGGACAGGGGGCGCGTATACTGTTTTTT.

CDR3 sequence: CASSLVGEDNEQFF. The CDR3 DNA reads TGTGCCAGCAGCTTAGTCGGGGAGGACAATGAGCAGTTCTTC. This chain connects TRBV7-2 to TRBJ2-1; weak D call: TRBD2 (6 bases). Trimming removed 1 base from V and 5 bases from J, with 9 bases in between. From germline, CDR1 is SGHTA and CDR2 FQGNSA. This CDR3 has 14 residues.

Only one count was recorded for this clone. V is TRBV11-3 and J is TRBJ1-6; unclear D gene. The CDR3 consists of 13 residues. Trimming pared 5 bases from V and 8 bases from J, leaving 10 bases between. CDR1 and CDR2 from the germline V gene are SGHNT and YENEEA. The CDR3, as DNA: TGTGCCAGCAGCCCCACGAGGGATTCACCCCTCCACTTT. Residues: CASSPTRDSPLHF.

The gene calls are TRBV19 and TRBJ2-1; D perhaps matches TRBD2 (5 bases). There are 15 residues in the CDR3. V shed 4 bases and J shed 2 bases, with 12 bases lying between them. CDR1 and CDR2 (germline): LNHDA, SQIVND (reference sequence). This CDR3 is CASSRYSATYNEQFF. As DNA, the CDR3 is TGTGCCAGTAGTAGATATAGCGCTACCTACAATGAGCAGTTCTTC. Looking up the rest from reference TRBV19 and TRBJ2-1 gives the full variable domain: DGGITQSPKYLFRKEGQNVTLSCEQNLNHDAMYWYRQDPGQGLRLIYYSQIVNDFQKGDIAEGYSVSREKKESFPLTVTSAQKNPTAFYLCASSRYSATYNEQFFGPGTRLTVL.

This chain connects TRBV29-1 to TRBJ2-7, with 7 bases fitting TRBD1. After removal of 2 bases from V and 6 bases from J, the junction contained 10 bases not matched to a gene. From germline, CDR1 is SQVTM and CDR2 ANQGSEA. The CDR3 sequence is 14 residues long. As DNA, the CDR3 is TGCAGCGTTGAAAAGGGACAGCAGGAAGGCGAGCAGTACTTC. This translates into CSVEKGQQEGEQYF.

This chain uses TRBV29-1 with TRBJ2-5, with D maybe TRBD1 (6 bases). CDR1 is SQVTM and CDR2 is ANQGSEA in the germline V gene. V was shortened by 1 base and J by 4 bases, with 10 bases between the two germline ends. There are 13 residues in the CDR3. The chain's CDR3 is CSVEVSRGETQYF. For the CDR3, the DNA is TGCAGCGTTGAAGTTTCCAGGGGAGAGACCCAGTACTTC.

The chain recombines TRBV7-6 with TRBJ2-3; D not resolved. Germline CDR1 reads SGHVS; CDR2 reads FNYEAQ. The V end lost 5 bases, the J end lost 4 bases, and 13 bases lay between the germline ends. The CDR3 extends over 14 amino acids. This chain's CDR3 is CASSRVAPPDTQYF. For the CDR3, the DNA is TGTGCCAGCAGCCGGGTCGCCCCTCCAGATACGCAGTATTTT.

This chain connects TRBV7-2 to TRBJ1-5, with D maybe TRBD1 (5 bases). There are 14 residues in the CDR3. Germline V gives CDR1 SGHTA, CDR2 FQGNSA. Deletions cut 5 bases from V and 2 bases from J, with 10 bases between. The CDR3 sequence: CASSATGGNQPQHF. CDR3 nucleotides: TGTGCCAGCAGCGCCACAGGTGGCAATCAGCCCCAGCATTTT.

The rearrangement joins TRBV5-1 to TRBJ2-2; D remains ambiguous. CDR1 SGHRS and CDR2 YFSETQ come from the germline V gene. This CDR3 spans 12 amino acids. With 0 bases removed from V and 7 bases from J, the gap between germline ends came to 4 bases. The DNA for the CDR3 is TGCGCCAGCAGCTTGGTCAGCGGGGAGCTGTTTTTT. This gives the protein CASSLVSGELFF.

This chain connects TRBV2 to TRBJ1-2, with TRBD1 matching over 10 bases. The CDR3 has 15 amino acids. Trimming removed 2 bases from V and 4 bases from J; junction bases left unmatched: 4. Per the germline V gene, CDR1 is SNHLY and CDR2 is FYNNEI. CDR3 in DNA: TGTGCCAGCAGTGAAAGGACAGGGGGAAGCTATGGCTACACCTTC. Its translation: CASSERTGGSYGYTF.

The gene calls are TRBV19 and TRBJ1-3, with D unresolved. The CDR3 length is 13 residues. Per the germline V gene, CDR1 is LNHDA and CDR2 is SQIVND (reference sequence). V lost 8 bases, J lost 0 bases, and 8 bases lay in between. The CDR3 coding sequence is TGTGCCAGTTCACTGAGCTCTGGAAACACCATATATTTT. It encodes CASSLSSGNTIYF.

The chain employs TRBV5-4 and TRBJ1-1; D ambiguous. CDR3 size: 15 residues. The V gene lost 3 bases and the J gene lost 3 bases, with 15 bases spanning the gap. CDR1 and CDR2 from the germline V gene are SGHNT and YYREEE (reference sequence). The CDR3 protein is CASSSYQSDYTEAFF. CDR3 nucleotides: TGTGCCAGCAGCTCGTATCAGAGCGACTACACTGAAGCTTTCTTT.